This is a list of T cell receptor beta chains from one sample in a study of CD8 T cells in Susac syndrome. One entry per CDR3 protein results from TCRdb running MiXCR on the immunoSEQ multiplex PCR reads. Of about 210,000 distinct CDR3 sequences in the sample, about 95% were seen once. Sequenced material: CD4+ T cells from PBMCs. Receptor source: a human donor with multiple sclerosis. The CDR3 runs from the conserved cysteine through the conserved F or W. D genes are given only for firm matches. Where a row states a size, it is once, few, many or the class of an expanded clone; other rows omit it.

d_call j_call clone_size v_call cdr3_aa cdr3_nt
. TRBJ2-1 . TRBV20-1 CSARPGGRNEQFF TGCAGTGCTAGACCGGGGGGCCGCAATGAGCAGTTCTTC
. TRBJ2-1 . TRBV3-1 CASSPLNRAPYNEQFF TGTGCCAGCAGCCCACTGAACAGGGCACCCTACAATGAGCAGTTCTTC
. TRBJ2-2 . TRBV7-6 CASSMGALTGELFF TGTGCCAGCAGCATGGGGGCGCTCACCGGGGAGCTGTTTTTT
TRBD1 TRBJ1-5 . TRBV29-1 CSVVFTGGGNQPQHF TGCAGCGTCGTATTTACAGGGGGAGGCAATCAGCCCCAGCATTTT
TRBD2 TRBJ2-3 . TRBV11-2 CASSRGTSGSSTDTQYF TGTGCCAGCAGCAGAGGGACTAGCGGTTCTAGCACAGATACGCAGTATTTT
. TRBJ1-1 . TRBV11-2 CASSDGANTEAFF TGTGCCAGCAGTGATGGGGCAAACACTGAAGCTTTCTTT
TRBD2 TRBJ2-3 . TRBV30 CAWSASGTQYF TGTGCCTGGAGTGCTAGCGGTACGCAGTATTTT
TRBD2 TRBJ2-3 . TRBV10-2 CASSGVAGITDTQYF TGCGCCAGCAGTGGGGTAGCGGGGATCACAGATACGCAGTATTTT
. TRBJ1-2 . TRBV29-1 CSSDRPNYGYTF TGCAGCTCAGACCGACCCAACTATGGCTACACCTTC
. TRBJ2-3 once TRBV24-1 CATSAGLGTDTQYF TGTGCCACCAGTGCCGGCCTCGGCACAGATACGCAGTATTTT
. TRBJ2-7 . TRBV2 CASSRDRLYEQYF TGTGCCAGCAGTAGAGACAGGCTCTACGAGCAGTACTTC
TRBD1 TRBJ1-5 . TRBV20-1 CSARGTGDQPQHF TGCAGTGCTAGGGGGACAGGTGATCAGCCCCAGCATTTT
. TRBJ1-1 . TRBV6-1 CASFLLNTEAFF TGTGCCAGCTTCTTACTGAACACTGAAGCTTTCTTT
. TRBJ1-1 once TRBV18 CASVPGLGTEAFF TGTGCCAGCGTACCGGGGCTGGGCACTGAAGCTTTCTTT
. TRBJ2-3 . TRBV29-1 CSPWEGDTQYF TGCAGCCCCTGGGAAGGGGATACGCAGTATTTT
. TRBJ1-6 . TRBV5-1 CASSLGLRDNSPLHF TGCGCCAGCAGCTTGGGACTCAGGGACAATTCACCCCTCCACTTT
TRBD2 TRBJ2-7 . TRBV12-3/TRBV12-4 CASSDPSTSGGRYEQYF TGTGCCAGCAGTGACCCCTCAACTAGCGGGGGCCGCTACGAGCAGTACTTC
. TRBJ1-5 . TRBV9 CASSKGQTSNQPQHF TGTGCCAGCAGCAAGGGGCAGACCAGCAATCAGCCCCAGCATTTT
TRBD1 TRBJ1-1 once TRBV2 CASSVTGGETEAFF TGTGCCAGCAGTGTTACAGGGGGAGAGACTGAAGCTTTCTTT
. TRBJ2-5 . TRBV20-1 CSASGLLTQETQYF TGCAGTGCGTCGGGACTGTTGACTCAAGAGACCCAGTACTTC
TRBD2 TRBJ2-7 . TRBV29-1 CSVPGGGLREQYF TGCAGCGTGCCTGGCGGGGGGCTTCGGGAGCAGTACTTC
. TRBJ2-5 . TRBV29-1 CSVVGPGETQYF TGCAGCGTGGTGGGGCCAGGAGAGACCCAGTACTTC
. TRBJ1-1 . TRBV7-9 CASGRGNTEAFF TGTGCCAGCGGACGAGGGAACACTGAAGCTTTCTTT
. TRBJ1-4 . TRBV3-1 CASSHPGATNEKLFF TGTGCCAGCAGCCATCCCGGGGCAACTAATGAAAAACTGTTTTTT
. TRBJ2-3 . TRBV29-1 CSEALVSTDTQYF TGCAGCGAGGCGTTAGTGAGCACAGATACGCAGTATTTT
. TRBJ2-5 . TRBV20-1 CSAREGGLQETQYF TGCAGTGCTAGAGAAGGGGGACTCCAAGAGACCCAGTACTTC